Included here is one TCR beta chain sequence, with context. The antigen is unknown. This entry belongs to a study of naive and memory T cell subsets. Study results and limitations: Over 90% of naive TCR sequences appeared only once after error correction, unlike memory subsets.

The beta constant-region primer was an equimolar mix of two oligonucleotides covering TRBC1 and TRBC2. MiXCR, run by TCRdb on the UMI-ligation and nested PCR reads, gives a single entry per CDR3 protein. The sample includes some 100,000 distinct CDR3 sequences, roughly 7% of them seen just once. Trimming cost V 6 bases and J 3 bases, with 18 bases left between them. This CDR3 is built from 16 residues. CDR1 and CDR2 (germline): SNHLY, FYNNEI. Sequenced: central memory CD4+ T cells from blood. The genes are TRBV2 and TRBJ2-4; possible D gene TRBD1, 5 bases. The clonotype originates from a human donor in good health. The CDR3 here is CASRIDSSPGKNIQYF. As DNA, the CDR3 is TGTGCCAGCAGAATTGACAGTTCTCCTGGCAAAAACATTCAGTACTTC.